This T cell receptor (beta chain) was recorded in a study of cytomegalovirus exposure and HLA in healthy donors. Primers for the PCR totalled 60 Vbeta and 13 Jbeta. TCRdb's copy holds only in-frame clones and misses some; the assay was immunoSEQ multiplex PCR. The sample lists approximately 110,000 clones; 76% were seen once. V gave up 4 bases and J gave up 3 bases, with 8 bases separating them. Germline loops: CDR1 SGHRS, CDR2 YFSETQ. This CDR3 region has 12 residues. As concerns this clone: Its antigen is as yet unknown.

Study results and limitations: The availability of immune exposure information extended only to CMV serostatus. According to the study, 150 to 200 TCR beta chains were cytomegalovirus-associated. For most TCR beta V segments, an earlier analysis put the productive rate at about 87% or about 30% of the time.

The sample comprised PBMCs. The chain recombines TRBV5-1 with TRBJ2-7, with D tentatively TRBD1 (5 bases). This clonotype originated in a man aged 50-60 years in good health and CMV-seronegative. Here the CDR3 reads CASSLDNYEQYF. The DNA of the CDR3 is TGCGCCAGCAGCCTGGACAACTACGAGCAGTACTTC.